Following are 12 T cell receptor beta chains from one sample sequenced in a study of blood T cell repertoires in COVID-19. Clones were read by immunoSEQ multiplex PCR, and TCRdb kept only the in-frame ones, dropping some. The sample holds some 200,000 clones, 88% seen once. Material: peripheral blood. The receptors here all came from a man aged 35 to 55 with active or convalescent COVID-19.

The V gene is TRBV15, the J gene TRBJ1-5; a possible D gene is TRBD1 (5 bases). The ends were cut back, 3 bases at V and 8 bases at J, with 20 bases in the middle. The CDR3 has 16 amino acids. Germline V gene data show CDR1 as LNHNV and CDR2 as YYDKDF (reference sequence). CDR3 amino acids: CATSSQPGPTGEPQHF. The CDR3, as DNA: TGTGCCACCAGCAGCCAACCCGGGCCGACGGGGGAGCCCCAGCATTTT. The whole variable domain, remainder taken from reference TRBV15 and TRBJ1-5, is DAMVIQNPRYQVTQFGKPVTLSCSQTLNHNVMYWYQQKSSQAPKLLFHYYDKDFNNEADTPDNFQSRRPNTSFCFLDIRSPGLGDTAMYLCATSSQPGPTGEPQHFGDGTRLSIL.

This sequence joins TRBV7-8 and TRBJ2-2, with a tentative D call TRBD1 (6 bases). This CDR3 comprises 15 residues. V was pared by 2 bases and J by 3 bases, with 10 bases between. The germline gives CDR1 SGHVS, CDR2 FQNEAQ. This CDR3 is CASSLSDSHTGELFF. The CDR3 bases are TGTGCCAGCAGCTTATCGGACAGTCACACCGGGGAGCTGTTTTTT.

This clone came up a few times. The same CDR3 also results from other DNA sequences found in this sample. The chain couples TRBV6-1 to TRBJ1-2; D gene uncertain. Trimming took off 3 bases at V and 2 bases at J, with 7 bases between the two ends. Germline CDR1 and CDR2: MNHNS and SASEGT. CDR3 length: 13 residues. The CDR3 is CASSERRNYGYTF. In DNA, the CDR3 is TGTGCCAGCAGTGAGCGTAGAAACTATGGCTACACCTTC.

This clone was detected only a few times. The V gene is TRBV6-7, the J gene TRBJ2-7, with D perhaps TRBD2 (5 bases). TRBV6-7 is identified as an open reading frame with a role that is uncertain. CDR3 length: 16 amino acids. Trimming stripped 2 bases from V and 3 bases from J, with 17 bases between. DNA of the CDR3: TGTGCCAGCAGTTACCCACTTTGGAGGCTCCTCTACGAGCAGTACTTC. It encodes CASSYPLWRLLYEQYF.

This chain links TRBV7-9 with TRBJ2-7; 10 bases align to TRBD2. Germline V gene sequence: CDR1 SEHNR, CDR2 FQNEAQ (reference sequence). Trimming cost V 5 bases and J 2 bases; bases outside gene matches: 6. The CDR3 is made up of 15 amino acids. The CDR3 DNA reads as TGTGCCAGCAGCCGACCAACTAGCGGGGCCTACGAGCAGTACTTC. Protein product: CASSRPTSGAYEQYF. The complete variable domain, with remaining parts taken from reference TRBV7-9 and TRBJ2-7, reads DTGVSQNPRHKITKRGQNVTFRCDPISEHNRLYWYRQTLGQGPEFLTYFQNEAQLEKSRLLSDRFSAERPKGSFSTLEIQRTEQGDSAMYLCASSRPTSGAYEQYFGPGTRLTVT.

V is TRBV6-5 and J is TRBJ1-1; D not resolved. The V gene's germline CDR1 is MNHEY and CDR2 SVGAGI. V lost 5 bases and J lost 2, with 12 bases in between. CDR3 length equals 14 residues. CDR3 sequence reads: CASSRLGSNTEAFF. The CDR3 coding sequence is TGTGCCAGCAGTAGACTAGGATCCAACACTGAAGCTTTCTTT.

The chain joins TRBV19 to TRBJ1-4; TRBD1 is a possible D gene (6 bases). Trimming left V 3 bases short and J 4 bases short, with 12 bases between. This CDR3 is 15 amino acids long. CDR1 LNHDA and CDR2 SQIVND come from the germline V gene (reference sequence). The CDR3 is CASSIGDRNNEKLFF. Here the CDR3 DNA reads TGTGCCAGTAGTATCGGAGACAGGAATAATGAAAAACTGTTTTTT.

This clone was seen only a few times. The chain combines TRBV7-9 with TRBJ1-1; the D gene is possibly TRBD1 (5 bases). With 5 bases removed from V and 5 bases from J, the gap between germline ends came to 12 bases. Germline V CDR1 and CDR2: SEHNR, FQNEAQ (reference sequence). The CDR3 consists of 13 residues. The CDR3 sequence: CASSPAPGTEAFF. CDR3 nucleotides: TGTGCCAGCAGCCCGGCCCCAGGGACTGAAGCTTTCTTT.

The chain links TRBV7-2 to TRBJ2-3; 14 bases map to TRBD2. CDR1 is SGHTA, CDR2 FQGNSA, per germline. This CDR3 is built from 16 residues. V shed 3 bases and J 8 bases; nucleotides not matched to a gene: 7. CDR3 coding DNA: TGTGCCAGCAGCTTCGGACTAGCGGGGGGTATGGGTACGCAGTATTTT. Amino acids: CASSFGLAGGMGTQYF.

The chain combines TRBV5-5 with TRBJ2-7, with D hard to call. The CDR3 loop spans 13 amino acids. The V gene lost 6 bases and the J gene lost 0 bases, with 10 bases spanning the gap. Germline V gene sequence: CDR1 SGHKS, CDR2 YYEKEE (reference sequence). CDR3 sequence: CASIPFPSYEQYF. CDR3 DNA: TGTGCCAGCATCCCGTTCCCCTCCTACGAGCAGTACTTC.

This chain links TRBV13 with TRBJ1-1, with D unclear. The germline V gene has CDR1 PRHDT and CDR2 FYEKMQ (reference sequence). The V gene lost 10 bases and the J gene lost 1 base, with 7 bases spanning the gap. The CDR3 length is 11 residues. CDR3 nucleotides: TGTGCCACCCCGGGGAACACTGAAGCTTTCTTT. It specifies CATPGNTEAFF.

The chain carries TRBV6-2 or TRBV6-3 and TRBJ2-1, with 12 nucleotides matching TRBD2. CDR3 length: 17 residues. After removal of 5 bases from V and 5 bases from J, the junction contained 10 bases not matched to a gene. Germline V gene lookup returns CDR1 MNHEY and CDR2 SVGEGT. For the CDR3, the DNA is TGTGCCAGCAGTCCCGGGCCTAGCGGGGGGGCTAACAATGAGCAGTTCTTC. Its translation: CASSPGPSGGANNEQFF.